These 11 T cell receptor beta chains share one sample of origin, sequenced in a study of OX40 agonist ivuxolimab in advanced cancers. TCRdb keeps only in-frame clones here, not all; method: immunoSEQ multiplex PCR. The sample includes 70,000 to 75,000 clones, just under 85% seen only once; the top ten take under 6%. Specimen: CD4+ or CD8+ T cells sorted from blood, collected in a trial of the OX40 agonist ivuxolimab. Every receptor here comes from an adult with an advanced solid tumor such as melanoma, head and neck, liver or kidney cancer.

The CDR3 DNA is TGCAGCATCCCGGCCCGAGCGCCCGGGGAGCTGTTTTTT. Its translation: CSIPARAPGELFF. This chain links TRBV29-1 with TRBJ2-2, with D hard to call. Germline CDR1 is SQVTM and CDR2 is ANQGSEA. The CDR3 is 13 amino acids. Deletions cut 8 bases from V and 6 bases from J, with 16 bases between.

This rearrangement joins TRBV19 to TRBJ1-5; weak D call: TRBD1 (6 bases). Trimming removed 11 bases from V and 6 bases from J, with 17 bases in between. The CDR3 is 13 residues long. Germline V gene lookup returns CDR1 LNHDA and CDR2 SQIVND (reference sequence). CDR3 sequence: CASSWGPAQPQHF. CDR3 in DNA: TGTGCCTCCTCTTGGGGGCCGGCTCAGCCCCAGCATTTT.

The chain has TRBV5-1 and TRBJ2-1; a weak D match, TRBD1 (6 bases). Trimming cost V 2 bases and J 7 bases, with 19 bases left between them. The CDR3 has 16 residues. Germline V gene data show CDR1 as SGHRS and CDR2 as YFSETQ. CDR3 in amino acids: CASSFDPQGSLNEQFF. CDR3 in DNA: TGCGCCAGCAGCTTCGATCCCCAGGGGTCTTTGAATGAGCAGTTCTTC. The entire variable domain, with the rest obtained from reference TRBV5-1 and TRBJ2-1, is as follows: KAGVTQTPRYLIKTRGQQVTLSCSPISGHRSVSWYQQTPGQGLQFLFEYFSETQRNKGNFPGRFSGRQFSNSRSEMNVSTLELGDSALYLCASSFDPQGSLNEQFFGPGTRLTVL.

As to this clone: This CDR3 is also generated by other DNA sequences in the sample. The rearrangement uses TRBV30 and TRBJ2-5, with D unresolved. This CDR3 comprises 13 residues. With 0 bases removed from V and 5 bases from J, the gap between germline ends came to 10 bases. Germline V gene lookup returns CDR1 GTSNPN and CDR2 SVGIG (reference sequence). CDR3: CAWSVRLRETQYF. The CDR3 nucleotides are TGTGCCTGGAGTGTAAGATTGAGGGAGACCCAGTACTTC.

The chain uses TRBV7-7 and TRBJ2-2, with no clear D. Germline V lookup: CDR1 SSHAT, CDR2 FNYEAQ (reference sequence). CDR3 length equals 12 residues. The V gene lost 8 bases and the J gene lost 5 bases, with 9 bases spanning the gap. CDR3 sequence: CASGPWTGELFF. CDR3 DNA sequence: TGTGCCAGCGGACCTTGGACCGGGGAGCTGTTTTTT.

The gene calls are TRBV28 and TRBJ2-7; no reliable D call. Germline loops: CDR1 MDHEN, CDR2 SYDVKM. This CDR3 region has 16 residues. Trimming stripped 5 bases from V and 4 bases from J, with 21 bases between. The CDR3 loop is CASSPPRRGPVYEQYV. As DNA, the CDR3 is TGTGCCAGCAGTCCCCCGAGGCGTGGACCCGTTTACGAGCAGTACGTC.

V usage is TRBV19 and J usage is TRBJ1-1; tentatively, D is TRBD1 (5 bases). V was clipped by 9 bases and J by 5 bases, with 22 bases between them. The CDR3 spans 15 residues. Germline V gives CDR1 LNHDA, CDR2 SQIVND (reference sequence). The CDR3 region has the DNA TGTGCCAGCGGACGGGACGGGCCTCGATGGACTGAAGCTTTCTTT. This encodes CASGRDGPRWTEAFF.

V gene TRBV19 combines with J gene TRBJ2-2; D is perhaps TRBD2 (6 bases). Trimming took off 6 bases at V and 6 bases at J, with 20 bases between the two ends. CDR3 length: 16 amino acids. Germline CDR1 reads LNHDA; CDR2 reads SQIVND (reference sequence). In DNA, the CDR3 is TGTGCCAGTAGCTCTCCGGGACTGGCTACCCCCGGGGAGCTGTTTTTT. Protein: CASSSPGLATPGELFF.

The chain recombines TRBV4-2 with TRBJ1-2; D is unclear. Germline assignment: CDR1 LGHNA and CDR2 YNFKEQ. The CDR3 spans 14 residues. V shed 4 bases and J shed 4 bases, with 13 bases lying between them. The CDR3 nucleotides read TGTGCCAGCAGCCCCGGAACTTCGACCTATGGCTACACCTTC. Protein: CASSPGTSTYGYTF.

The chain is built from TRBV14 and TRBJ2-7, with TRBD2 as a possible D gene (6 bases). With 8 bases removed from V and 3 bases from J, the gap between germline ends came to 17 bases. In germline, CDR1 is SGHDN, CDR2 FVKESK. This CDR3 is 14 amino acids long. The CDR3 reads CASVGRTTRYEQYV. As DNA, the CDR3 is TGTGCCAGCGTTGGAAGGACTACCCGCTACGAGCAGTACGTC.

The V call is TRBV6-6, the J call TRBJ1-1; D gene unclear. Germline V gives CDR1 MNHNY, CDR2 SVGAGI (reference sequence). The length of the CDR3 is 12 residues. Between the trimmed V and J ends, which lost 2 bases and 6 bases, there was a span of 7 bases. CDR3 loop: CASSYPRPEAFF. CDR3 nucleotides: TGTGCCAGCAGTTACCCCCGCCCTGAAGCTTTCTTT.